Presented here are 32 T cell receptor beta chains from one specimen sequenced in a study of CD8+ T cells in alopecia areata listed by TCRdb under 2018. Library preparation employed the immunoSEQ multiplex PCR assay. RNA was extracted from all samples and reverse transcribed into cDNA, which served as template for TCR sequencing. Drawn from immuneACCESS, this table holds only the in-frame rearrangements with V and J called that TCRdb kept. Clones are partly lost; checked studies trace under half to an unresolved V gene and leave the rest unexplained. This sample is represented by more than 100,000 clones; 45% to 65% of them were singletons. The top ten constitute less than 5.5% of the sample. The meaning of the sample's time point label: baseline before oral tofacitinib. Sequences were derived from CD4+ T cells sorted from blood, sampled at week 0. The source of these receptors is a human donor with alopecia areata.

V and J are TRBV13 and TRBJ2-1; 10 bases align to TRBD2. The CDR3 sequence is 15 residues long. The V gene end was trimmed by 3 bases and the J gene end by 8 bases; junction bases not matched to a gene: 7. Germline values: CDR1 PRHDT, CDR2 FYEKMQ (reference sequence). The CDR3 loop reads CASSFQESGRDEQFF. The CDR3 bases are TGTGCCAGCAGCTTCCAAGAGAGCGGGAGGGATGAGCAGTTCTTC.

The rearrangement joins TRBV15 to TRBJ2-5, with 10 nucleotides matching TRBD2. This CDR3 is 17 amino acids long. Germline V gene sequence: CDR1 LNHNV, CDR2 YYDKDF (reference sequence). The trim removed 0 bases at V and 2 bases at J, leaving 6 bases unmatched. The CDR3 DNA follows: TGTGCCACCAGCAGAGATGCTAGCGGGGGACAGCAAGAGACCCAGTACTTC. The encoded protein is CATSRDASGGQQETQYF.

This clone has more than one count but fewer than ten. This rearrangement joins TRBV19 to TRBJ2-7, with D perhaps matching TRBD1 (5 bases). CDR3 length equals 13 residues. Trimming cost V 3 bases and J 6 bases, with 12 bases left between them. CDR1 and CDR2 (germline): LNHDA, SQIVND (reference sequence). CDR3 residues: CASSIGQGREQYF. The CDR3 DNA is TGTGCCAGTAGTATTGGCCAGGGTCGCGAGCAGTACTTC.

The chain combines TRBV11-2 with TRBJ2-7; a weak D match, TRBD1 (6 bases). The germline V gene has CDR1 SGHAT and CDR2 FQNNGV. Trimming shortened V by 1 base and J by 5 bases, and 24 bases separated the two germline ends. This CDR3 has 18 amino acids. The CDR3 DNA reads TGTGCCAGCAGCTTAGTTGGACGTCCGGGACATCGGCGTCACGAGCAGTACTTC. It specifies CASSLVGRPGHRRHEQYF.

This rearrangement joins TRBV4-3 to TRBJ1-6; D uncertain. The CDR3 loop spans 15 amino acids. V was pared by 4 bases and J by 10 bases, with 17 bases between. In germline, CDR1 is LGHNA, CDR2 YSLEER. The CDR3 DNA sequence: TGCGCCAGCAGCCTAGGACCCGGCCTGGTATCACCCCTCCACTTT. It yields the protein CASSLGPGLVSPLHF.

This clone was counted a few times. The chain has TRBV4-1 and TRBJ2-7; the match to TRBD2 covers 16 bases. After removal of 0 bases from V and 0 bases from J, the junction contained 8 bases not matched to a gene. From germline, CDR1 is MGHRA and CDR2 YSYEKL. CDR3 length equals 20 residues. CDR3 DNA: TGCGCCAGCAGCCAAGAGGGGACTAGCGGGAGGGCCGGGGGCTCCTACGAGCAGTACTTC. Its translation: CASSQEGTSGRAGGSYEQYF.

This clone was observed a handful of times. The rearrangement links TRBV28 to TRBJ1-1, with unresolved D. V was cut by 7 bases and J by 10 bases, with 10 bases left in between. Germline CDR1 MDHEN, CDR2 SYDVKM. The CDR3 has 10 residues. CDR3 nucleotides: TGTGCCAGCACCCGGACCGTAGCTTTCTTT. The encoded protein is CASTRTVAFF. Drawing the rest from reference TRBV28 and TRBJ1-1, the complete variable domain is DVKVTQSSRYLVKRTGEKVFLECVQDMDHENMFWYRQDPGLGLRLIYFSYDVKMKEKGDIPEGYSVSREKKERFSLILESASTNQTSMYLCASTRTVAFFGQGTRLTVV.

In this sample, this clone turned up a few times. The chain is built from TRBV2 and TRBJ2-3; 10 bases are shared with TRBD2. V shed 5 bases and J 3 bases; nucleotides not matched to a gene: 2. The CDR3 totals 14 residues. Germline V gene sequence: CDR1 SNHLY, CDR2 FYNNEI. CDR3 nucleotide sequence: TGTGCCAGCAGTCCACTAGCGGGAACAGATACGCAGTATTTT. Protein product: CASSPLAGTDTQYF.

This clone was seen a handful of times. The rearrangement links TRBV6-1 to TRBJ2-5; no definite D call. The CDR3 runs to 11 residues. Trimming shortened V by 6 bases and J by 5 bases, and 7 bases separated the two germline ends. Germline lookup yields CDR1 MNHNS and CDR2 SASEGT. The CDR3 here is CASRKVETQYF. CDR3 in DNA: TGTGCCAGCAGAAAAGTTGAGACCCAGTACTTC.

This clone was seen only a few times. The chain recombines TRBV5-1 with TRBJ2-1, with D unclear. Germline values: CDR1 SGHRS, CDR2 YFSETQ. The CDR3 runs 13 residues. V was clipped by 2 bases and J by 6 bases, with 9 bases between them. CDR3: CASSLDPGNEQFF. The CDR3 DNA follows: TGCGCCAGCAGCTTAGATCCCGGCAATGAGCAGTTCTTC.

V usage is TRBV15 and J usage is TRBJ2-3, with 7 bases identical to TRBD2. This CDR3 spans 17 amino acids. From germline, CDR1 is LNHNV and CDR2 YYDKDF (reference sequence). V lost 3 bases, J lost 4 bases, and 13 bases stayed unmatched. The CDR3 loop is CATSSGVEGREADTQYF. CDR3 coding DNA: TGTGCCACCAGCAGTGGGGTCGAGGGGAGGGAGGCAGATACGCAGTATTTT.

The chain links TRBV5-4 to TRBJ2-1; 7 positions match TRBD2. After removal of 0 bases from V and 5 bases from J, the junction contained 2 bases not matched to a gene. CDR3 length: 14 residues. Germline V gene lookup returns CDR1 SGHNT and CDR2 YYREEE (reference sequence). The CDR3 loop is CASSLAGGNNEQFF. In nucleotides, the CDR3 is TGTGCCAGCAGCTTGGCCGGGGGGAACAATGAGCAGTTCTTC.

Here the CDR3 DNA reads TGTGCCAGCAGCTTGGATGCCAGTGCAGATACGCAGTATTTT. The encoded protein is CASSLDASADTQYF. The chain joins TRBV5-4 to TRBJ2-3; no firm D call. The CDR3 extends over 14 amino acids. Germline V CDR1 and CDR2: SGHNT, YYREEE (reference sequence). The V end was cut by 0 bases, the J end by 4 bases, with 9 bases between.

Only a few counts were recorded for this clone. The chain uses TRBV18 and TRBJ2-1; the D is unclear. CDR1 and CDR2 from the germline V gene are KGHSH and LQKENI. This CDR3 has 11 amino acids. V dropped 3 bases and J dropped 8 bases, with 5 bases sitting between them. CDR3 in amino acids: CASSPEDEQFF. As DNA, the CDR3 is TGTGCCAGCTCACCCGAGGATGAGCAGTTCTTC.

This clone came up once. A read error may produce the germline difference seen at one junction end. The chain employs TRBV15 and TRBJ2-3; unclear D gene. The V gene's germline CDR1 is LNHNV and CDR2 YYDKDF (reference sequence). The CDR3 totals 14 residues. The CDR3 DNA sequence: TGTGCCACCAGCAGAGACCGGGCCCCAGATATGCAGTATTTT. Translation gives CATSRDRAPDMQYF.

This CDR3 is CSVSGTSGYNEQFF. The CDR3 bases are TGCAGCGTGTCCGGGACTAGTGGGTACAATGAGCAGTTCTTC. The V and J genes are TRBV29-1 and TRBJ2-1, with 8 bases matching TRBD2. Germline-derived CDR1 and CDR2 are SQVTM and ANQGSEA. The CDR3 is 14 amino acids. The V segment lost 6 bases and the J segment 4 bases; nucleotides outside the gene matches: 8.

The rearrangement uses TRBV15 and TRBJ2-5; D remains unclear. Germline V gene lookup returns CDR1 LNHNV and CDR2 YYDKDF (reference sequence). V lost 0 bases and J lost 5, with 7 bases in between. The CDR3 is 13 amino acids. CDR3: CATSRDIGETQYF. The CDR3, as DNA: TGTGCCACCAGCAGAGATATCGGCGAGACCCAGTACTTC.

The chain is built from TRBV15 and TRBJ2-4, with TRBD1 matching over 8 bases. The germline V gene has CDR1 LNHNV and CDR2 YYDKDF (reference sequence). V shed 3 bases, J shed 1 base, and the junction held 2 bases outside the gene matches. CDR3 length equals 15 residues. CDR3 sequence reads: CATSRGDRAKNIQYF. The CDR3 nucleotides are TGTGCCACCAGCAGGGGGGACAGGGCCAAAAACATTCAGTACTTC.

The chain's CDR3 is CASSLEPGAGEAFF. The CDR3 region has the DNA TGCGCCAGCAGCTTGGAACCGGGGGCAGGTGAAGCTTTCTTT. This chain links TRBV5-1 with TRBJ1-1; perhaps TRBD1 as D (6 bases). V dropped 0 bases and J dropped 7 bases, with 13 bases sitting between them. Germline CDR1 and CDR2: SGHRS and YFSETQ. The CDR3 runs to 14 residues. Full variable domain (missing parts from reference TRBV5-1 and TRBJ1-1): KAGVTQTPRYLIKTRGQQVTLSCSPISGHRSVSWYQQTPGQGLQFLFEYFSETQRNKGNFPGRFSGRQFSNSRSEMNVSTLELGDSALYLCASSLEPGAGEAFFGQGTRLTVV.

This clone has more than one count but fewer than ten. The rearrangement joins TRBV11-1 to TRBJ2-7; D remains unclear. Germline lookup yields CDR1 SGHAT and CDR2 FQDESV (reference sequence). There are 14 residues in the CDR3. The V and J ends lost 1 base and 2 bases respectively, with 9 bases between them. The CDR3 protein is CASSLGEETYEQYF. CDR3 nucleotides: TGTGCCAGCAGCTTAGGTGAGGAAACCTACGAGCAGTACTTC.

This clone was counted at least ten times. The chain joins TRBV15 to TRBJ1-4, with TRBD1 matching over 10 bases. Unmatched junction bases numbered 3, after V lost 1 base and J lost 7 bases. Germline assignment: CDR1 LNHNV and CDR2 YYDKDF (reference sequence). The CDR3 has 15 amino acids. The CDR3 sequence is CATSRGDRGGEKLFF. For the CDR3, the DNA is TGTGCCACCAGCAGAGGGGACAGGGGAGGTGAAAAACTGTTTTTT.

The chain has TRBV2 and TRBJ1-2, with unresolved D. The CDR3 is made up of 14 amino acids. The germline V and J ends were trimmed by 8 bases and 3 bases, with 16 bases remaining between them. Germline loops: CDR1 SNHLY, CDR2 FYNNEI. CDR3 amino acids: CASVRAGRDYGYTF. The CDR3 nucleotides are TGTGCCAGCGTGCGGGCAGGAAGGGACTATGGCTACACCTTC.

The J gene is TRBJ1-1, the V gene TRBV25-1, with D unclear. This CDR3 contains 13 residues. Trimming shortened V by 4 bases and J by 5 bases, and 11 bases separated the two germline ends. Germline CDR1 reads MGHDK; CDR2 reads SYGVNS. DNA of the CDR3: TGTGCCAGCAGTGTTCGGGGTGGAACTGAAGCTTTCTTT. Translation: CASSVRGGTEAFF.

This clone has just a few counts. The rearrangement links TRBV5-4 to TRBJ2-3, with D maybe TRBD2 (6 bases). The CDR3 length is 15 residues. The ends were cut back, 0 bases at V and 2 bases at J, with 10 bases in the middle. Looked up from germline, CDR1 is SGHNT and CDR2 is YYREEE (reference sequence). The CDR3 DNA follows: TGTGCCAGCAGCTTGGGCGGGGAGAACACAGATACGCAGTATTTT. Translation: CASSLGGENTDTQYF.

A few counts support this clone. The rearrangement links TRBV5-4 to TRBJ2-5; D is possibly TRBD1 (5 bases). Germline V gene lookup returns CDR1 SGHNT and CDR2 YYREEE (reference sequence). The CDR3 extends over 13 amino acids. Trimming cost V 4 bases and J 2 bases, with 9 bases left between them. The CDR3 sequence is CASSPRQQETQYF. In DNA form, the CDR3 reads TGTGCCAGCAGCCCTCGACAGCAAGAGACCCAGTACTTC. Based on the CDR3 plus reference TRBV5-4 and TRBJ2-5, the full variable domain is ETGVTQSPTHLIKTRGQQVTLRCSSQSGHNTVSWYQQALGQGPQFIFQYYREEENGRGNFPPRFSGLQFPNYSSELNVNALELDDSALYLCASSPRQQETQYFGPGTRLLVL.

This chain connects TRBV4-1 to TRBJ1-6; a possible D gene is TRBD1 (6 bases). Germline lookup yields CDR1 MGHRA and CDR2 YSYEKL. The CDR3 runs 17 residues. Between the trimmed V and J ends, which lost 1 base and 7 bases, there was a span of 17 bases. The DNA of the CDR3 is TGCGCCAGCAGCCAAGGGGGGGCCCGGGACACAAATTCACCCCTCCACTTT. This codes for CASSQGGARDTNSPLHF.

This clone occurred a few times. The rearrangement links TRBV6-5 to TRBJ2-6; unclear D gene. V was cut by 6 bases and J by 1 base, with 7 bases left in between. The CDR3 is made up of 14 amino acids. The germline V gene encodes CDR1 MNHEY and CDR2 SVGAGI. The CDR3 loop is CASRDVSGANVLTF. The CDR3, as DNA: TGTGCCAGCAGGGACGTATCTGGGGCCAACGTCCTGACTTTC.

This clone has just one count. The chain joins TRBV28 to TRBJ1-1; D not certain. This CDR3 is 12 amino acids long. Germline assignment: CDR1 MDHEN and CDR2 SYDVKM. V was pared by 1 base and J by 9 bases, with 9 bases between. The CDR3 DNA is TGTGCCAGCAGTTTATTTGGCGGTAAAGCTTTCTTT. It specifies CASSLFGGKAFF.

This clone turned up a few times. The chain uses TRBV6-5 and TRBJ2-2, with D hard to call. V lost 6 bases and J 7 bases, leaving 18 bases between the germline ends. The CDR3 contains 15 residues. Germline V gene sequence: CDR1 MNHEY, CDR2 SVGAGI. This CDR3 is CASRRASVEIGELFF. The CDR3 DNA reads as TGTGCCAGCAGAAGGGCGTCGGTAGAAATCGGGGAGCTGTTTTTT.

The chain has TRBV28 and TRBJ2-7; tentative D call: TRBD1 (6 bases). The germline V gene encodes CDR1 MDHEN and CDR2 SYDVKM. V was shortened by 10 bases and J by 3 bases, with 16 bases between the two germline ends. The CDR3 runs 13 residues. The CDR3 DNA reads TGTGCCACTTCGACACAGGGCTTCTACGAGCAGTACTTC. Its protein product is CATSTQGFYEQYF.

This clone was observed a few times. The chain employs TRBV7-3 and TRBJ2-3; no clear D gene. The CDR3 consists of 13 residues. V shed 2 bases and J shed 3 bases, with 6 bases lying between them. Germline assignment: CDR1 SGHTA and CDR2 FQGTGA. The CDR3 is CASSLSRTDTQYF. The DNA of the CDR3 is TGTGCCAGCAGCTTATCCCGGACAGATACGCAGTATTTT.

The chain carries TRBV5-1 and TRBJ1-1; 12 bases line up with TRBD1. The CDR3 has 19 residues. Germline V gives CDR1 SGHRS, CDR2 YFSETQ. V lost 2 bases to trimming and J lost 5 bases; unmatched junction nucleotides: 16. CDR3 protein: CASSFSLGDRGRVWTEAFF. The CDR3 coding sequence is TGCGCCAGCAGCTTTTCTCTCGGGGACAGGGGGCGTGTGTGGACTGAAGCTTTCTTT.